This TCR beta chain emerged from a study of T cell responses to AZD1222 COVID-19 vaccine. Study-level points and caveats: Of the AZD1222 recipients, only six were seropositive at baseline. Regions 160-218 and 743-854 dominated among vaccine-associated CD4 TCRs spanning spike. Reportedly, close to half of spike-specific TCRs are directed against unmutated variant regions.

The CDR3 covers 13 residues. Trimming removed 6 bases from V and 12 bases from J, with 20 bases in between. As for this clone: What it recognizes is unknown.

Sequenced by immunoSEQ multiplex PCR; TCRdb stores in-frame clones only, minus some. The sample has about 34,000 clones, roughly 91% seen once. The chain uses TRBV12-3 or TRBV12-4 and TRBJ1-2, with D unresolved. Sequenced here: peripheral blood, sampled on day 0 of AZD1222 vaccination. This TCR was sampled from an adult in good health. CDR3 loop: CASSLSTTVSDTF. CDR3 coding DNA: TGTGCCAGCAGCCTCTCTACCACCGTAAGCGACACCTTC.